The table lists the clone carrying this TCR beta chain with many counts. Antigen: not known. This sample stems from a study of blood T cells in healthy people across ages. Whole-study findings and limits: Across the age range, TCR beta diversity per million T cells fell in a roughly linear way.

Trimming left V 6 bases short and J 3 bases short, with 10 bases between. Germline CDR1 reads SGHTA; CDR2 reads FQGTGA. The CDR3 consists of 13 residues. Combining a sample-barcoded 5' primer with a J-beta primer mix, a second PCR ran for about 7 to 12 cycles. Each cDNA was tagged by a template-switch adaptor containing 12 random nucleotides. TCRdb fed the 5' RACE reads into MiXCR, producing one record per CDR3 protein. The repertoire includes some 550,000 distinct CDR3 sequences, around half of them detected once, and around 25% sits in the top ten. Caucasian, healthy and from Russia, the donors were aged between about 6 and 90. The sample, about 9.7 milliliters of peripheral blood, was drawn from each donor.

This TCR was sampled from an older man in good health. Source material: blood. V and J are TRBV7-3 and TRBJ2-3, with D perhaps TRBD2 (6 bases). For the CDR3, the DNA is TGTGCCAGCAGTTTTCGGGGGACAGATACGCAGTATTTT. Its translation: CASSFRGTDTQYF.